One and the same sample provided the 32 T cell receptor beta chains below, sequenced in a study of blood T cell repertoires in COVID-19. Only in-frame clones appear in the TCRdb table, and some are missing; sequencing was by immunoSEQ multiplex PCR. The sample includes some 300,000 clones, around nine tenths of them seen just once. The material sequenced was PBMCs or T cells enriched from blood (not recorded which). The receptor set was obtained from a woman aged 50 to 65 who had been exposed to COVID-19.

This CDR3 is CATSRERGGYNEQFF. The CDR3 DNA follows: TGTGCCACCAGCAGGGAGCGGGGGGGCTACAATGAGCAGTTCTTC. The rearrangement links TRBV15 to TRBJ2-1, with 10 bases fitting TRBD2. Germline V gene lookup returns CDR1 LNHNV and CDR2 YYDKDF (reference sequence). The CDR3 extends over 15 amino acids. Germline trimming cut 3 bases from V and 3 bases from J; bases unmatched to any gene: 2.

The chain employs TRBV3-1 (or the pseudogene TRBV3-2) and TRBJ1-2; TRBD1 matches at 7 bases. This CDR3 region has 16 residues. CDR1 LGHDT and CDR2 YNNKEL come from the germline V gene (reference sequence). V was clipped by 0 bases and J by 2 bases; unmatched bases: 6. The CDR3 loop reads CASSQDPATGNYGYTF. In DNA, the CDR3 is TGTGCCAGCAGCCAAGATCCTGCGACAGGGAACTATGGCTACACCTTC.

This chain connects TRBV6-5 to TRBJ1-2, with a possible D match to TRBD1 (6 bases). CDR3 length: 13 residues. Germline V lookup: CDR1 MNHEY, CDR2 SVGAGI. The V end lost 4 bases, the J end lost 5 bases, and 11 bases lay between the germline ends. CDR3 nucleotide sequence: TGTGCCAGCAGTTTCGACAGGTTATATGGCTACACCTTC. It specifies CASSFDRLYGYTF.

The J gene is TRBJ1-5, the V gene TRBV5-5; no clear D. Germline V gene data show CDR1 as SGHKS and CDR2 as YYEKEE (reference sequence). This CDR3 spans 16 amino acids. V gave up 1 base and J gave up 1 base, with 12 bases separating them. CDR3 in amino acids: CASSLFSLPSNQPQHF. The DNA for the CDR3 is TGTGCCAGCAGCTTGTTCTCACTCCCAAGCAATCAGCCCCAGCATTTT.

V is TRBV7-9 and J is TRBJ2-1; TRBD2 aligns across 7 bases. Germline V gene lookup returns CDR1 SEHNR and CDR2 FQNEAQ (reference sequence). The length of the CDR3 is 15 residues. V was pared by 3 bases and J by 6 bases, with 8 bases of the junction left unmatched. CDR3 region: CASSFWRGTSNEQFF. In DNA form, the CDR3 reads TGTGCCAGCAGCTTCTGGCGGGGGACCTCCAATGAGCAGTTCTTC.

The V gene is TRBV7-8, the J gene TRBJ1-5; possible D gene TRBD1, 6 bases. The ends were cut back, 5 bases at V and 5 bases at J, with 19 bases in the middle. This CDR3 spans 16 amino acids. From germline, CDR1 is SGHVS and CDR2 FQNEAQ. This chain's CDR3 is CASSPATTGLHQPQHF. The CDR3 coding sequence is TGTGCCAGCAGCCCAGCGACCACAGGGCTCCATCAGCCCCAGCATTTT. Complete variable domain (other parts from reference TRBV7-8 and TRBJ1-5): GAGVSQSPRYKVAKRGQDVALRCDPISGHVSLFWYQQALGQGPEFLTYFQNEAQLDKSGLPSDRFFAERPEGSVSTLKIQRTQQEDSAVYLCASSPATTGLHQPQHFGDGTRLSIL.

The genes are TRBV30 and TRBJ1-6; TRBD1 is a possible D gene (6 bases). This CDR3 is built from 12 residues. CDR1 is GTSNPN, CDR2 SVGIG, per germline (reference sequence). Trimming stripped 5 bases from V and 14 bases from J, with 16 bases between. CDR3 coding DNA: TGTGCCTGGGGCACTGGTAGGGACACCCTCCACTTT. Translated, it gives CAWGTGRDTLHF. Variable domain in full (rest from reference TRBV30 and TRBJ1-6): SQTIHQWPATLVQPVGSPLSLECTVEGTSNPNLYWYRQAAGRGLQLLFYSVGIGQISSEVPQNLSASRPQDRQFILSSKKLLLSDSGFYLCAWGTGRDTLHFGNGTRLTVT.

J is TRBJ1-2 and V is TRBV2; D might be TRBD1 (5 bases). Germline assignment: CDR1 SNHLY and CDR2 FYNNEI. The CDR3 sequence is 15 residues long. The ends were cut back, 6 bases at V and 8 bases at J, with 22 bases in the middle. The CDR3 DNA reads TGTGCCAGCAGCGCACCGGGACTAAAAAGATGGGGCTACACCTTC. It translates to CASSAPGLKRWGYTF.

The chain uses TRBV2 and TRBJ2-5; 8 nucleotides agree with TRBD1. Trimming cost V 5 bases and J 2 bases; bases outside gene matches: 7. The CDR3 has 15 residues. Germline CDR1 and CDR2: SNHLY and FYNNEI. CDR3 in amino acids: CASSQQGQAQETQYF. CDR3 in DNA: TGTGCCAGCAGTCAGCAGGGACAGGCACAAGAGACCCAGTACTTC.

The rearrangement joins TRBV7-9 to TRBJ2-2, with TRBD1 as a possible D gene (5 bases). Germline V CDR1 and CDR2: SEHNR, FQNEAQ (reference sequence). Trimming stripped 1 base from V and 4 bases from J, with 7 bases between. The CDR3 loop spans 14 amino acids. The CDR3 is CASSLVGPTGELFF. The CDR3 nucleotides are TGTGCCAGCAGCTTAGTGGGGCCCACCGGGGAGCTGTTTTTT.

Here the CDR3 reads CASSETRGGAGEQFF. The CDR3 bases are TGTGCCAGCAGTGAGACTCGCGGGGGGGCCGGTGAGCAGTTCTTC. V usage is TRBV6-4 and J usage is TRBJ2-1, with 9 nucleotides matching TRBD2. This CDR3 is built from 15 residues. The junction had 9 bases not matched to a gene; V was cut back by 3 bases and J by 9 bases. Germline lookup yields CDR1 MRHNA and CDR2 SNTAGT.

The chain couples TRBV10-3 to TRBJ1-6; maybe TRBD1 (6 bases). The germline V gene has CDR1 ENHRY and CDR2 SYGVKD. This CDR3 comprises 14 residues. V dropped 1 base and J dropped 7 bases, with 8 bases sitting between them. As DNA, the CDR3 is TGTGCCATCAGTGAGTTTCAGGGGAATTCACCCCTCCACTTT. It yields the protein CAISEFQGNSPLHF.

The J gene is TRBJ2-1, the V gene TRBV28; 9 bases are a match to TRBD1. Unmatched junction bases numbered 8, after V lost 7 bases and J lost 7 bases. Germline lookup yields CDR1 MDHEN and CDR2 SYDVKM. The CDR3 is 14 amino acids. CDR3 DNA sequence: TGTGCCAGCAAACACGGGACAGGGAGGAATGAGCAGTTCTTC. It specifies CASKHGTGRNEQFF.

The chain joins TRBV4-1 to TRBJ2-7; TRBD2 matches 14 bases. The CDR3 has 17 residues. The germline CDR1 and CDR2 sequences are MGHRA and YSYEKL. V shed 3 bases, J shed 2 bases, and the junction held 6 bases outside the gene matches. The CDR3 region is CASSHRTSGGITYEQYF. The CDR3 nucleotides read TGCGCCAGCAGCCACCGGACTAGCGGGGGGATTACCTACGAGCAGTACTTC.

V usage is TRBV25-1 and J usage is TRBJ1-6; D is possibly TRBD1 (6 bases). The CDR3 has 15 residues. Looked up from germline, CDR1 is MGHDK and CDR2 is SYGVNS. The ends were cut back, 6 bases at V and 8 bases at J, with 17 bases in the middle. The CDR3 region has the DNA TGTGCCAGCAGGGATTTACAGGGAGTGGATTCACCCCTCCACTTT. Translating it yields CASRDLQGVDSPLHF.

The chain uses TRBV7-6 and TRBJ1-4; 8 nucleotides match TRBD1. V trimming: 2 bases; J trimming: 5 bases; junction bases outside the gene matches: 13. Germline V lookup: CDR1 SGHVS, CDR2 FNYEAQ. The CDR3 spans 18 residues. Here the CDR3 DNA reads TGTGCCAGCAGCTTATGGTCCCAGGGGGCGACGGACAATGAAAAACTGTTTTTT. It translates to CASSLWSQGATDNEKLFF.

CDR3 sequence reads: CATGSGERNTEAFF. The DNA of the CDR3 is TGTGCCACCGGGAGTGGGGAGAGAAACACTGAAGCTTTCTTT. The chain carries TRBV15 and TRBJ1-1; no reliable D call. This CDR3 is 14 amino acids long. The V gene's germline CDR1 is LNHNV and CDR2 YYDKDF (reference sequence). Trimming left V 8 bases short and J 2 bases short, with 15 bases between.

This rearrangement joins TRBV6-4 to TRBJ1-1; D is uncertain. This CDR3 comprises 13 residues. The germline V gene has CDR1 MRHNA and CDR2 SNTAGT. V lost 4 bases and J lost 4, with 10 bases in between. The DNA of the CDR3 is TGTGCCAGCAGTGGTACGGTTGGCACTGAAGCTTTCTTT. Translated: CASSGTVGTEAFF.

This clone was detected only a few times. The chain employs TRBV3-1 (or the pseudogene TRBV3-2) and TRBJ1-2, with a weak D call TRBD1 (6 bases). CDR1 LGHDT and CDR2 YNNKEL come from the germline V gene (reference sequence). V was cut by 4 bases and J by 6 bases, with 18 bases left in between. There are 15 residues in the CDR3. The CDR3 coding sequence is TGTGCCAGCAGCCTACTCACAGGGAGTGGGCATGGCTACACCTTC. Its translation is CASSLLTGSGHGYTF.

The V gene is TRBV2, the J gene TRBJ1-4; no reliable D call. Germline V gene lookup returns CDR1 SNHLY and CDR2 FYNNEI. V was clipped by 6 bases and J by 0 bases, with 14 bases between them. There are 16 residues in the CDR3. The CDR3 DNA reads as TGTGCCAGCAGCCGACGTACAGTTGCAACTAATGAAAAACTGTTTTTT. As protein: CASSRRTVATNEKLFF. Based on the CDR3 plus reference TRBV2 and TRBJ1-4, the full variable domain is EPEVTQTPSHQVTQMGQEVILRCVPISNHLYFYWYRQILGQKVEFLVSFYNNEISEKSEIFDDQFSVERPDGSNFTLKIRSTKLEDSAMYFCASSRRTVATNEKLFFGSGTQLSVL.

CDR3 loop: CASSLLAGVTDTQYF. The DNA for the CDR3 is TGTGCCAGCAGCTTATTAGCGGGGGTCACAGATACGCAGTATTTT. The J gene is TRBJ2-3, the V gene TRBV7-9, with 9 bases that match TRBD2. The CDR3 is 15 amino acids. Trimming took 2 bases from V and 2 from J; bases not matched to a gene: 2. Germline CDR1 is SEHNR and CDR2 is FQNEAQ (reference sequence).

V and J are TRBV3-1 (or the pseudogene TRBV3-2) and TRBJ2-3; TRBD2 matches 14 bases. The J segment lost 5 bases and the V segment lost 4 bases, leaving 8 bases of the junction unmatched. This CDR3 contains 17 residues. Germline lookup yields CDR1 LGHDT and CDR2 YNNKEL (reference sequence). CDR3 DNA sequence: TGTGCCAGCAGCCCCCGGACTAGCGGGGGGCTAGTAGATACGCAGTATTTT. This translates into CASSPRTSGGLVDTQYF.

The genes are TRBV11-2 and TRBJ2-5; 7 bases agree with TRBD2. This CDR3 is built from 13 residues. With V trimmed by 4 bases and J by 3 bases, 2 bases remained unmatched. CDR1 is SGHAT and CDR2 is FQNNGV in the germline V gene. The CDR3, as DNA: TGTGCCAGCAGCTGGGCGGGGGAAGAGACCCAGTACTTC. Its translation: CASSWAGEETQYF.

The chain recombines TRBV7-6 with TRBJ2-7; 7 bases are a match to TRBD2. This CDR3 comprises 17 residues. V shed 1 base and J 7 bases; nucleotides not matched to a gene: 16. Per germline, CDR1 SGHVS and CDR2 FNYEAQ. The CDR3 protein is CASSLGAGVRAETEQYF. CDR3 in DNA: TGTGCCAGCAGCTTAGGCGCGGGAGTCAGGGCCGAGACGGAGCAGTACTTC.

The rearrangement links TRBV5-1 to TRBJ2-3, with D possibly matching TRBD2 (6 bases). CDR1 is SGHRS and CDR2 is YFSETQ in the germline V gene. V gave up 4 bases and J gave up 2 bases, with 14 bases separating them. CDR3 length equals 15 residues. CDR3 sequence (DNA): TGCGCCAGCAGCCAAACTAGCCGGGACACAGATACGCAGTATTTT. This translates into CASSQTSRDTDTQYF.

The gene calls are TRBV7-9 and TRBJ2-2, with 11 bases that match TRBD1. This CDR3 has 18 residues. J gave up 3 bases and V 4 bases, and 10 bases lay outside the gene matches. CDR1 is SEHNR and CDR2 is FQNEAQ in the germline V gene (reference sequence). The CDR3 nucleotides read TGTGCCAGCAGCTCAACCGGGACAGGGGGTCGGTACACCGGGGAGCTGTTTTTT. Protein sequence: CASSSTGTGGRYTGELFF.

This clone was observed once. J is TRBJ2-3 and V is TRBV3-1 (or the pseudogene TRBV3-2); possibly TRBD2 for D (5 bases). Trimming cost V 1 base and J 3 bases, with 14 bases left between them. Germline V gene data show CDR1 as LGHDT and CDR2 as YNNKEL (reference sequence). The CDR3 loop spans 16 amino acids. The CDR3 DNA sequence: TGTGCCAGCAGCCAAGGAGAAACTAGAGGAACAGATACGCAGTATTTT. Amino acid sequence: CASSQGETRGTDTQYF.

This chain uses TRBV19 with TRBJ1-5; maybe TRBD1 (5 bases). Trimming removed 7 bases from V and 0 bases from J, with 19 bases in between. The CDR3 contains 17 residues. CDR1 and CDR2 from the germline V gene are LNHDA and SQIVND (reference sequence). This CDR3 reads CASTPGDSELSNQPQHF. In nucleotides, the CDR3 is TGTGCCAGTACCCCCGGAGACAGCGAACTTAGCAATCAGCCCCAGCATTTT.

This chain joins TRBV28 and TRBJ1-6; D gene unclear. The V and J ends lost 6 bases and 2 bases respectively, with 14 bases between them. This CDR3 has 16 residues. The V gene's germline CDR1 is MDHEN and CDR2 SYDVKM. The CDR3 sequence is CASSSQDETYNSPLHF. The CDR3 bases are TGTGCCAGCAGCTCACAAGATGAAACCTATAATTCACCCCTCCACTTT. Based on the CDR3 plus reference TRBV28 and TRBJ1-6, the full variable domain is DVKVTQSSRYLVKRTGEKVFLECVQDMDHENMFWYRQDPGLGLRLIYFSYDVKMKEKGDIPEGYSVSREKKERFSLILESASTNQTSMYLCASSSQDETYNSPLHFGNGTRLTVT.

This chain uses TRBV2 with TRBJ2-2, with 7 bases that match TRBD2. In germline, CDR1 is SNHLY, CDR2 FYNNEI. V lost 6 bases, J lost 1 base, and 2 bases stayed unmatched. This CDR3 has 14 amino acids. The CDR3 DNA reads TGTGCCAGCAGCGGGGGGAAGAACACCGGGGAGCTGTTTTTT. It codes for CASSGGKNTGELFF. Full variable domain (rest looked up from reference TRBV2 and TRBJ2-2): EPEVTQTPSHQVTQMGQEVILRCVPISNHLYFYWYRQILGQKVEFLVSFYNNEISEKSEIFDDQFSVERPDGSNFTLKIRSTKLEDSAMYFCASSGGKNTGELFFGEGSRLTVL.

The chain's CDR3 is CSASTAEGGRGQPQHF. The CDR3 nucleotides are TGCAGTGCTAGTACGGCTGAAGGGGGCCGTGGACAGCCCCAGCATTTT. J is TRBJ1-5 and V is TRBV20-1, with TRBD1 identical over 7 bases. V gave up 3 bases and J gave up 7 bases; unmatched junction bases: 15. Germline loops: CDR1 DFQATT, CDR2 SNEGSKA (reference sequence). This CDR3 has 16 residues.

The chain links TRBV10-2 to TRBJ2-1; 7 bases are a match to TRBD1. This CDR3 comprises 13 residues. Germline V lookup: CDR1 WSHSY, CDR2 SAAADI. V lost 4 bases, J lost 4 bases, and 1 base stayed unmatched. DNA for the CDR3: TGCGCCAGCAGTGGGACAGGATACAATGAGCAGTTCTTC. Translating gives CASSGTGYNEQFF.